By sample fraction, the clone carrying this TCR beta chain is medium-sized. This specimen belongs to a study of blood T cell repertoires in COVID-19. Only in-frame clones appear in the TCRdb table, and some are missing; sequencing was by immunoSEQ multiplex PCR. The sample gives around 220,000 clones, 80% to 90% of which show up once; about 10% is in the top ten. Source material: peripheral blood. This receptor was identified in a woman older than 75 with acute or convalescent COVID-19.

This CDR3 reads CASEASGTINTQYF. The CDR3 bases are TGTGCCAGCGAGGCTAGCGGGACTATTAATACGCAGTATTTT. The rearrangement joins TRBV2 to TRBJ2-3, with TRBD2 matching 9 bases. The CDR3 consists of 14 residues. CDR1 is SNHLY, CDR2 FYNNEI, per germline. The V segment lost 8 bases and the J segment 7 bases; nucleotides outside the gene matches: 10.